This T cell receptor (beta chain) derives from a study of blood T cell repertoires in COVID-19. Assay: immunoSEQ multiplex PCR; the TCRdb copy retains only in-frame clones and omits some. The table shows tens of thousands of clones, with about 70% occurring only once. This TCR was sampled from a woman aged 55-70 years in a cohort sampled during active or convalescent COVID-19. The specimen sequenced was peripheral blood.

The CDR3 spells CSARKTGNYGYTF. In nucleotides, the CDR3 is TGCAGCGCCCGGAAGACAGGGAACTATGGCTACACCTTC. The gene calls are TRBV29-1 and TRBJ1-2; 7 bases map to TRBD1. Trimming cost V 7 bases and J 2 bases; bases outside gene matches: 7. In germline, CDR1 is SQVTM, CDR2 ANQGSEA. CDR3 length: 13 residues. The variable domain in full, completed from reference TRBV29-1 and TRBJ1-2, reads SAVISQKPSRDICQRGTSLTIQCQVDSQVTMMFWYRQQPGQSLTLIATANQGSEATYESGFVIDKFPISRPNLTFSTLTVSNMSPEDSSIYLCSARKTGNYGYTFGSGTRLTVV.